These 25 T cell receptor beta chains came from one sample sequenced in a study of control samples from healthy donors and cancer patients. Libraries were prepared by immunoSEQ multiplex PCR; TCRdb keeps only in-frame clonotypes and omits some of them. The table shows 120,000 or so clones, with roughly 95% occurring only once. The specimen sequenced was blood. The receptor source for this set is a man younger than 40 in good health.

The rearrangement uses TRBV30 and TRBJ1-1, with a possible D match to TRBD1 (6 bases). CDR1 is GTSNPN, CDR2 SVGIG, per germline (reference sequence). The CDR3 has 14 amino acids. With 1 base removed from V and 4 bases from J, the gap between germline ends came to 13 bases. CDR3 bases: TGTGCCTGGAGTGCTGGAGGGGGAAGCACTGAAGCTTTCTTT. Its protein is CAWSAGGGSTEAFF.

V and J are TRBV4-1 and TRBJ1-5; D not resolved. The CDR3 runs 12 residues. V dropped 1 base and J dropped 8 bases, with 6 bases sitting between them. Germline loops: CDR1 MGHRA, CDR2 YSYEKL. The CDR3, as DNA: TGCGCCAGCAGCCAAGGGGGTGAGCCCCAGCATTTT. This gives the protein CASSQGGEPQHF.

This clone showed up just once. V and J are TRBV7-9 and TRBJ2-1; 9 bases fit TRBD1. This CDR3 is 16 amino acids long. V shed 4 bases, J shed 4 bases, and the junction held 8 bases outside the gene matches. CDR1 SEHNR and CDR2 FQNEAQ come from the germline V gene (reference sequence). CDR3 DNA sequence: TGTGCCAGCAGCTCCACCGGGACAGGGCCATACAATGAGCAGTTCTTC. It yields the protein CASSSTGTGPYNEQFF.

The V and J genes are TRBV9 and TRBJ1-5; 7 bases fit TRBD1. The J segment lost 7 bases and the V segment lost 2 bases, leaving 3 bases of the junction unmatched. This CDR3 region has 13 residues. Germline lookup yields CDR1 SGDLS and CDR2 YYNGEE. CDR3 sequence reads: CASSVGRGQPQHF. As DNA, the CDR3 is TGTGCCAGCAGCGTGGGCAGGGGGCAGCCCCAGCATTTT. The full variable domain, in which reference TRBV9 and TRBJ1-5 provide the parts outside the CDR3, is DSGVTQTPKHLITATGQRVTLRCSPRSGDLSVYWYQQSLDQGLQFLIQYYNGEERAKGNILERFSAQQFPDLHSELNLSSLELGDSALYFCASSVGRGQPQHFGDGTRLSIL.

The genes are TRBV15 and TRBJ1-1, with TRBD1 matching 8 bases. CDR3 length: 14 amino acids. V lost 7 bases and J lost 3; bases outside the gene matches: 7. The germline V gene encodes CDR1 LNHNV and CDR2 YYDKDF (reference sequence). This CDR3 reads CATKQDRAYTEAFF. The DNA of the CDR3 is TGTGCCACCAAACAGGACAGGGCTTACACTGAAGCTTTCTTT.

A note on this clone: Other nucleotide sequences in the sample specify the same CDR3. The chain carries TRBV5-1 and TRBJ1-4, with a possible D match to TRBD1 (5 bases). This CDR3 contains 14 residues. The V end lost 4 bases, the J end lost 4 bases, and 11 bases lay between the germline ends. Germline lookup yields CDR1 SGHRS and CDR2 YFSETQ. The CDR3 region is CASSRTLDNEKLFF. CDR3 nucleotide sequence: TGCGCCAGCAGCAGGACACTTGATAATGAAAAACTGTTTTTT.

This chain connects TRBV7-2 to TRBJ1-6; 9 bases line up with TRBD1. Germline V gene data show CDR1 as SGHTA and CDR2 as FQGNSA. CDR3 length equals 14 residues. Trimming at V came to 4 bases and at J to 9 bases, leaving 4 bases not matched to a gene. The DNA of the CDR3 is TGTGCCAGCAGCTCCGGGACAGGGCGTTCACCCCTCCACTTT. Its translation: CASSSGTGRSPLHF.

J is TRBJ2-5 and V is TRBV3-1 (or the pseudogene TRBV3-2), with 12 bases matching TRBD2. The CDR3 length is 18 residues. The germline gives CDR1 LGHDT, CDR2 YNNKEL (reference sequence). The J segment lost 5 bases and the V segment lost 0 bases, leaving 10 bases of the junction unmatched. This CDR3 reads CASSQDTTSGGPHETQYF. In nucleotides, the CDR3 is TGTGCCAGCAGCCAAGATACAACTAGCGGGGGGCCCCACGAGACCCAGTACTTC.

This chain links TRBV2 with TRBJ2-3; TRBD2 agrees at 8 bases. J was trimmed by 1 base and V by 5 bases; bases with no gene match: 2. This CDR3 has 14 amino acids. Germline V gene lookup returns CDR1 SNHLY and CDR2 FYNNEI. This CDR3 is CASSTLAGTDTQYF. The CDR3 nucleotides are TGTGCCAGCAGTACACTAGCGGGCACAGATACGCAGTATTTT.

The rearrangement joins TRBV2 to TRBJ1-2, with D possibly TRBD1 on 6 matching bases. Trimming took 6 bases from V and 7 from J, leaving 12 bases between them. Germline loops: CDR1 SNHLY, CDR2 FYNNEI. The length of the CDR3 is 12 residues. Written as DNA, the CDR3 is TGTGCCAGCAGGGACAGACTGGGTGGCTACACCTTC. Residues: CASRDRLGGYTF.

The V gene is TRBV25-1, the J gene TRBJ2-7; D not resolved. V was clipped by 5 bases and J by 0 bases, with 8 bases between them. In germline, CDR1 is MGHDK, CDR2 SYGVNS. The CDR3 runs to 13 residues. The CDR3 DNA sequence: TGTGCCAGCAGTCTGGGGTACTCCTACGAGCAGTACTTC. Protein: CASSLGYSYEQYF.

About this clone: This specimen includes other DNA sequences encoding the same CDR3. The genes are TRBV11-2 and TRBJ1-6; 9 bases line up with TRBD1. The V segment lost 6 bases and the J segment 10 bases; nucleotides outside the gene matches: 4. Germline loops: CDR1 SGHAT, CDR2 FQNNGV. CDR3 length equals 13 residues. CDR3 sequence (DNA): TGTGCCAGCAGTCCGGACAGGGGCTCACCCCTCCACTTT. This gives the protein CASSPDRGSPLHF.

V and J are TRBV11-2 and TRBJ1-4, with unresolved D. Germline V CDR1 and CDR2: SGHAT, FQNNGV. V was cut by 3 bases and J by 3 bases, with 8 bases left in between. The CDR3 has 14 amino acids. The CDR3: CASSFSPANEKLFF. Here the CDR3 DNA reads TGTGCCAGCAGCTTTTCACCGGCTAATGAAAAACTGTTTTTT.

J is TRBJ1-1 and V is TRBV10-3; no reliable D call. V gave up 4 bases and J gave up 8 bases, with 29 bases separating them. This CDR3 region has 18 residues. Per germline, CDR1 ENHRY and CDR2 SYGVKD. This chain's CDR3 is CAISAGGSEKSILEEAFF. The DNA of the CDR3 is TGTGCCATCAGTGCGGGAGGCTCGGAGAAGAGTATACTAGAAGAAGCTTTCTTT.

This sequence joins TRBV19 and TRBJ1-2, with a possible D match to TRBD1 (5 bases). The CDR3 spans 13 residues. V lost 5 bases and J lost 1, with 8 bases in between. Germline CDR1 reads LNHDA; CDR2 reads SQIVND (reference sequence). CDR3 sequence reads: CASSSTVNYGYTF. Written as DNA, the CDR3 is TGTGCCAGTAGTTCGACAGTTAACTATGGCTACACCTTC.

The rearrangement uses TRBV3-1 (or the pseudogene TRBV3-2) and TRBJ2-7; 8 nucleotides line up with TRBD1. There are 16 residues in the CDR3. Trimming removed 2 bases from V and 3 bases from J; junction bases left unmatched: 9. Germline V CDR1 and CDR2: LGHDT, YNNKEL (reference sequence). The DNA of the CDR3 is TGTGCCAGCAGCCAACCCGACAGGGGAAAAGGCTACGAGCAGTACTTC. Translating gives CASSQPDRGKGYEQYF.

V gene TRBV27 combines with J gene TRBJ2-3; D might be TRBD1 (6 bases). The length of the CDR3 is 14 residues. Per germline, CDR1 MNHEY and CDR2 SMNVEV (reference sequence). V gave up 3 bases and J gave up 2 bases, with 9 bases separating them. Written as DNA, the CDR3 is TGTGCCAGCAGTTTGGACAGATCCACAGATACGCAGTATTTT. As protein: CASSLDRSTDTQYF.

The V and J genes are TRBV4-1 and TRBJ1-6; no definite D call. This CDR3 has 15 amino acids. With 1 base removed from V and 8 bases from J, the gap between germline ends came to 12 bases. Germline V gene data show CDR1 as MGHRA and CDR2 as YSYEKL. The CDR3 sequence is CASSQVRLTDSPLHF. Written as DNA, the CDR3 is TGCGCCAGCAGCCAAGTACGACTGACTGATTCACCCCTCCACTTT.

The chain couples TRBV7-9 to TRBJ1-2; 9 bases match TRBD1. Germline V gene data show CDR1 as SEHNR and CDR2 as FQNEAQ (reference sequence). The CDR3 extends over 16 amino acids. The ends lost 5 bases at V and 0 bases at J; junction bases unmatched: 7. The DNA of the CDR3 is TGTGCCAGCAGCACCGGACAGGGGATTTCTAACTATGGCTACACCTTC. Its protein is CASSTGQGISNYGYTF.

The V and J genes are TRBV5-4 and TRBJ2-1; D gene ambiguous. Trimming stripped 7 bases from V and 7 bases from J, with 12 bases between. This CDR3 spans 12 amino acids. Germline assignment: CDR1 SGHNT and CDR2 YYREEE (reference sequence). CDR3 DNA: TGTGCCAGCGGACGGACCGGGAATGAGCAGTTCTTC. Translated: CASGRTGNEQFF.

The chain is built from TRBV19 and TRBJ2-2, with 7 bases that match TRBD2. V was clipped by 0 bases and J by 6 bases; unmatched bases: 10. Germline values: CDR1 LNHDA, CDR2 SQIVND (reference sequence). The CDR3 totals 17 residues. CDR3 amino acids: CASSIDLLAAGAGELFF. DNA for the CDR3: TGTGCCAGTAGTATAGATCTGCTAGCGGCCGGGGCCGGGGAGCTGTTTTTT.

The chain combines TRBV5-6 with TRBJ2-3; no firm D call. CDR1 is SGHDT, CDR2 YYEEEE, per germline. Trimming shortened V by 0 bases and J by 6 bases, and 11 bases separated the two germline ends. This CDR3 comprises 14 residues. DNA of the CDR3: TGTGCCAGCAGCTTGGGAACCCCGTCCGATACGCAGTATTTT. Encoded protein: CASSLGTPSDTQYF.

The genes are TRBV5-4 and TRBJ2-1, with D unclear. V lost 0 bases and J 4 bases, leaving 14 bases between the germline ends. Germline V gives CDR1 SGHNT, CDR2 YYREEE (reference sequence). The CDR3 has 16 amino acids. CDR3 DNA: TGTGCCAGCAGCTTGGCCCGGCGATTGGATTACAATGAGCAGTTCTTC. This codes for CASSLARRLDYNEQFF.

The sample holds one count of this clone. The rearrangement joins TRBV10-2 to TRBJ1-2; D is undetermined. Per the germline V gene, CDR1 is WSHSY and CDR2 is SAAADI. Trimming stripped 3 bases from V and 0 bases from J, with 8 bases between. The CDR3 runs 14 residues. The CDR3 loop is CASSDLPANYGYTF. DNA for the CDR3: TGCGCCAGCAGTGATCTCCCAGCTAACTATGGCTACACCTTC.

This clone was recorded once. The chain links TRBV5-6 to TRBJ1-5; D is ambiguous. The CDR3 consists of 14 residues. The V end lost 0 bases, the J end lost 6 bases, and 10 bases lay between the germline ends. Germline-derived CDR1 and CDR2 are SGHDT and YYEEEE. The CDR3 reads CASSLALTGQPQHF. Here the CDR3 DNA reads TGTGCCAGCAGCTTGGCACTCACTGGTCAGCCCCAGCATTTT.